The 9 T cell receptor beta chains listed next were all sequenced from one sample in a study of T cells expressing NK-cell markers. TCRdb reprocessed the 5' RACE reads; each CDR3 protein has one entry and no DNA is given. Across about 460,000 distinct CDR3 sequences, the top ten clones capture over 1.3% of the sample. The source material was blood T cells: a sorted CD56 or NKG2C T cell subset, CD4+ or CD8+ T cells, or bulk PBMC T cells (not recorded which). The receptors stem from a woman in her fifties or sixties in good health.

This sequence joins TRBV7-2 and TRBJ2-3; no DNA is available, so the TRBD2 call from TCRdb remains unchecked. There are 15 residues in the CDR3. Germline CDR1 SGHTA, CDR2 FQGNSA. The CDR3 sequence: CASSGPGGYTDTQYF. Together with reference TRBV7-2 and TRBJ2-3, the CDR3 gives the full variable domain: GAGVSQSPSNKVTEKGKDVELRCDPISGHTALYWYRQSLGQGLEFLIYFQGNSAPDKSGLPSDRFSAERTGGSVSTLTIQRTQQEDSAVYLCASSGPGGYTDTQYFGPGTRLTVL.

The J gene is TRBJ1-1, the V gene TRBV4-1. The germline V gene encodes CDR1 MGHRA and CDR2 YSYEKL. The CDR3 runs 13 residues. The CDR3 is CASSHEDVGEAFF.

The rearrangement uses TRBV7-9 and TRBJ1-1. This CDR3 region has 13 residues. The V gene's germline CDR1 is SEHNR and CDR2 FQNEAQ (reference sequence). CDR3 in amino acids: CASTKKGSTEAFF.

The CDR3 is CATSDSPGTSGRNYNEQFF. The chain employs TRBV24-1 and TRBJ2-1; TCRdb's assignment of TRBD2 cannot be checked, as there is no DNA. Germline V gives CDR1 KGHDR, CDR2 SFDVKD. The CDR3 has 19 amino acids.

CDR3: CASRLAKDTEAFF. The rearrangement joins TRBV12-3 or TRBV12-4 to TRBJ1-1. The CDR3 extends over 13 amino acids.

V and J are TRBV4-1 and TRBJ2-1; no DNA is available, so the TRBD2 call from TCRdb remains unchecked. From germline, CDR1 is MGHRA and CDR2 YSYEKL. The CDR3 covers 16 residues. The CDR3 reads CASSLFPGLATNEQFF.

V usage is TRBV7-9 and J usage is TRBJ2-3; as DNA is missing, the TRBD2 call by TCRdb cannot be tested. The CDR3 sequence is 17 residues long. Germline CDR1 SEHNR, CDR2 FQNEAQ (reference sequence). CDR3 amino acids: CASSPPWNSGRSGTQYF.

The chain carries TRBV12-3 or TRBV12-4 and TRBJ2-1; TCRdb picks TRBD2, but there is no DNA to check that call. CDR3 length equals 15 residues. The CDR3 sequence is CASRTSGSSYNEQFF.

The chain is built from TRBV30 and TRBJ2-7; TCRdb's assignment of TRBD2 cannot be checked, as there is no DNA. The CDR3 extends over 14 amino acids. Germline V CDR1 and CDR2: GTSNPN, SVGIG (reference sequence). CDR3 residues: CACFDEGLNHEQYF.